This T cell receptor (beta chain) was documented in a study of breast tumors, draining lymph nodes, adjacent tissues. Of note for this clonotype: The target antigen is unknown. The junction does not match germline at one end; this may be a read error.

Study-level points and caveats: Findings are consistent with lymph node origin and intratumoral expansion of most tumor T cells. Compared with lymph nodes, tumors were less diverse; compared with nontumor tissue, more.

Axillary draining lymph nodes of breast cancer patients supplied the node samples. Using its own MiXCR run on the multiplex PCR reads, TCRdb lists one record per CDR3 protein. The data show approximately 230,000 distinct CDR3 sequences, with less than 35% seen just once and 3.6% held by the top ten. The CDR3 spans 12 residues. Germline loops: CDR1 MNHEY, CDR2 SVGAGI. The source is a female donor with breast cancer. Some clones in this sample may be carry-over from other donors' samples. Source material: axillary lymph node tissue. The rearrangement links TRBV6-5 to TRBJ1-2; TRBD1 is a possible D gene (6 bases). Written as DNA, the CDR3 is TGTGCCAACAGTTACTTCAGGGGTGGCTACACCTTC. This sequence encodes CANSYFRGGYTF.